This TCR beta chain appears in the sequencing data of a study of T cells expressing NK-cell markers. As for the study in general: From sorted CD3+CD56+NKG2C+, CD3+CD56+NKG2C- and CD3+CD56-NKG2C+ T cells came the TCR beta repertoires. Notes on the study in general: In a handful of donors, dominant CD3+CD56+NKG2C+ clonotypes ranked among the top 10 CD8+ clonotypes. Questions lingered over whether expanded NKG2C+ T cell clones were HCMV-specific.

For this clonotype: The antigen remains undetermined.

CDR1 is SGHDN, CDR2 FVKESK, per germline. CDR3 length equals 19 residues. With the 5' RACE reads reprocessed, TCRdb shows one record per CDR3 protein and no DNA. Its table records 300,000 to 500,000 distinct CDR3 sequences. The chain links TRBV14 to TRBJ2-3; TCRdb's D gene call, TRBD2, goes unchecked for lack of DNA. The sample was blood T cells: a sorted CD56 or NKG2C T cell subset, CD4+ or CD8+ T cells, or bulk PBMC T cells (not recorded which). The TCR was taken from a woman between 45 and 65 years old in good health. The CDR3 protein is CASSQGRTSGRLGTDTQYF.